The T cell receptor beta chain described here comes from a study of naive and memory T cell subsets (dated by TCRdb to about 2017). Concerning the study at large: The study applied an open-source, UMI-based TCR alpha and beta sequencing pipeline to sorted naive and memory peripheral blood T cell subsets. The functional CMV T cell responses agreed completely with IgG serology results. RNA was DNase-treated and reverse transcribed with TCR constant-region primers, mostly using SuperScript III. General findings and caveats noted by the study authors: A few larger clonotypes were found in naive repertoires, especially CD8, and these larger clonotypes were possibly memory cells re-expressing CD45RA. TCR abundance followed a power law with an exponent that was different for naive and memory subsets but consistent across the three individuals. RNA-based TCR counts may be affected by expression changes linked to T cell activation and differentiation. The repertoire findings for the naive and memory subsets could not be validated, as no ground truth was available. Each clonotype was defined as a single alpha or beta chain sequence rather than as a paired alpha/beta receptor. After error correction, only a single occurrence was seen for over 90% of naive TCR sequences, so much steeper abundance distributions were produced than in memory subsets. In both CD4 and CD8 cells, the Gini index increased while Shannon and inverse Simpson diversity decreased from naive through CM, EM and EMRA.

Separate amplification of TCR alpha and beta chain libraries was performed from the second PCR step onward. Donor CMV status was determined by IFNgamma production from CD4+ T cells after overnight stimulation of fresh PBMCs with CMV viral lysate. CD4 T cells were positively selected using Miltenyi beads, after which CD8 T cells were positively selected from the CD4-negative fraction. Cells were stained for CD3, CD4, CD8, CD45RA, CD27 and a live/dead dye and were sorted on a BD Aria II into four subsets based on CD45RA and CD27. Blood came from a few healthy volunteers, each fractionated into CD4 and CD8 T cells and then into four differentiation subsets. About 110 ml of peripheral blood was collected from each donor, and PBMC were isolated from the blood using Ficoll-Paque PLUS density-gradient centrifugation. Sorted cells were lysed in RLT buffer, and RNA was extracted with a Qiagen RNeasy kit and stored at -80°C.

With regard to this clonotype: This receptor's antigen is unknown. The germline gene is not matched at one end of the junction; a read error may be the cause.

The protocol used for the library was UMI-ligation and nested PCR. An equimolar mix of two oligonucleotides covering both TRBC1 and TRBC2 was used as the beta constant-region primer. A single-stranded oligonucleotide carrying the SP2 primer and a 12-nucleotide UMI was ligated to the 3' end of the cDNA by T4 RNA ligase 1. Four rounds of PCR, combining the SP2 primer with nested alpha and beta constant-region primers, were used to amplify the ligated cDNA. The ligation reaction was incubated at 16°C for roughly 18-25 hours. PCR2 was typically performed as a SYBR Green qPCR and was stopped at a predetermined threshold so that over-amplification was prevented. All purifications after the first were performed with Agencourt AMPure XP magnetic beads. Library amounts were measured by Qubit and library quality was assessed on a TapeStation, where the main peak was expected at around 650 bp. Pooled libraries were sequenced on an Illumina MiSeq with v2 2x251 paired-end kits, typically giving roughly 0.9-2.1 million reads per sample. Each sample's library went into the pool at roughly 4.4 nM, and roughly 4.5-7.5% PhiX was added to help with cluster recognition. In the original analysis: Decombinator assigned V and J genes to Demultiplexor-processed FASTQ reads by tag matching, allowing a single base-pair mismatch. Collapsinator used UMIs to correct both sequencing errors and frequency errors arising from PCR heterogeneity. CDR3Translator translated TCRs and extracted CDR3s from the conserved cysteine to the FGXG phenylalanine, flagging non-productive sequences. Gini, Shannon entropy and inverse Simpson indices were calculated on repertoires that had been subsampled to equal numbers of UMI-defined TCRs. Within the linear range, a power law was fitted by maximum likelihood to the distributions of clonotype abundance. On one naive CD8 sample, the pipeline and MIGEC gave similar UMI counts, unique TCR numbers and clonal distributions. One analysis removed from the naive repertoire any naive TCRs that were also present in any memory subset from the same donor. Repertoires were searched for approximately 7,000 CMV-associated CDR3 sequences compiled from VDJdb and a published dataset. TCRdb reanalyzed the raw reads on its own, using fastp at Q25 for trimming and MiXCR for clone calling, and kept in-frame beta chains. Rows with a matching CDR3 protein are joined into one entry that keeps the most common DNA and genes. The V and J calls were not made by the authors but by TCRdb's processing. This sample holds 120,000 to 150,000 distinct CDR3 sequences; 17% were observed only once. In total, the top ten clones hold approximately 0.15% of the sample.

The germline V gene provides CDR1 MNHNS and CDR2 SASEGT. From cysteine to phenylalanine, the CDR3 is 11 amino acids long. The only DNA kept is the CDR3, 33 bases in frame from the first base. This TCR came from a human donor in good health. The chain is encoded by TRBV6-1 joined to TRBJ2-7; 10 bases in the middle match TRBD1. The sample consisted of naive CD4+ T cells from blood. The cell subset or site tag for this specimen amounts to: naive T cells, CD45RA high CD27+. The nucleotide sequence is TGTGCCAGCGGGGACAGACAGGGGGCTCACTTC. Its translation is CASGDRQGAHF.